The 10 T cell receptor beta chains listed next were all sequenced from one sample in a study of Ad26.COV2.S vaccination and SARS-CoV-2 variants. The repertoire was sequenced with immunoSEQ multiplex PCR; TCRdb's copy has only in-frame clones and lacks some. The sample holds some 340,000 clones, 85% seen once. As to treatment: roughly 19 received Ad26.COV2.S at low or high dose, single or two shots; 5 received placebo; per-sample allocation not given. The study sampled participants on day 63 after the first vaccine or placebo injection. The sample in question was peripheral blood, obtained in a trial of Ad26.COV2.S vaccine versus placebo. The receptors here all came from a person aged 18 to 59 who received the Ad26.COV2.S COVID-19 vaccine or a placebo.

V is TRBV4-2 and J is TRBJ1-2, with 10 bases aligning to TRBD1. Germline-derived CDR1 and CDR2 are LGHNA and YNFKEQ. Germline trimming cut 5 bases from V and 0 bases from J; bases unmatched to any gene: 9. CDR3 length equals 17 residues. The DNA of the CDR3 is TGTGCCAGCAGCTCTCGTCGGGACAGGGGTCCTAACTATGGCTACACCTTC. It is translated as CASSSRRDRGPNYGYTF.

In this sample, this clone turned up once. The chain recombines TRBV3-1 (or the pseudogene TRBV3-2) with TRBJ1-5, with 7 bases lining up with TRBD1. The CDR3 has 14 amino acids. Per germline, CDR1 LGHDT and CDR2 YNNKEL (reference sequence). J lost 6 bases, V lost 2 bases, and 4 bases had no gene match. The CDR3 DNA sequence: TGTGCCAGCAGCCAAATCAGGGGGAGTCAGCCCCAGCATTTT. This sequence encodes CASSQIRGSQPQHF.

The chain couples TRBV15 to TRBJ2-1; D may be TRBD1 or TRBD2 (5 bases each). Germline V gene data show CDR1 as LNHNV and CDR2 as YYDKDF (reference sequence). The CDR3 runs 16 residues. The V and J ends lost 2 bases and 0 bases respectively, with 11 bases between them. The DNA for the CDR3 is TGTGCCACCAGCAGATTATCAGGGAGCTCCTACAATGAGCAGTTCTTC. Protein sequence: CATSRLSGSSYNEQFF. The variable domain in full, with the rest retrieved from reference TRBV15 and TRBJ2-1, is DAMVIQNPRYQVTQFGKPVTLSCSQTLNHNVMYWYQQKSSQAPKLLFHYYDKDFNNEADTPDNFQSRRPNTSFCFLDIRSPGLGDTAMYLCATSRLSGSSYNEQFFGPGTRLTVL.

The chain joins TRBV19 to TRBJ1-5; 7 bases line up with TRBD1. V lost 6 bases to trimming and J lost 0 bases; unmatched junction nucleotides: 17. Germline V CDR1 and CDR2: LNHDA, SQIVND (reference sequence). The CDR3 has 19 amino acids. The CDR3 is CASRHAPGGDLYSNQPQHF. Here the CDR3 DNA reads TGTGCCAGTAGACATGCGCCAGGGGGAGACCTTTATAGCAATCAGCCCCAGCATTTT. The complete variable domain, with remaining parts taken from reference TRBV19 and TRBJ1-5, reads DGGITQSPKYLFRKEGQNVTLSCEQNLNHDAMYWYRQDPGQGLRLIYYSQIVNDFQKGDIAEGYSVSREKKESFPLTVTSAQKNPTAFYLCASRHAPGGDLYSNQPQHFGDGTRLSIL.

This clone was detected only a few times. The rearrangement links TRBV6-5 to TRBJ1-2; D remains unclear. Between the trimmed V and J ends, which lost 4 bases and 5 bases, there was a span of 17 bases. The CDR3 covers 15 residues. Germline V gene data show CDR1 as MNHEY and CDR2 as SVGAGI. CDR3 loop: CASSFTLTGGYGYTF. CDR3 coding DNA: TGTGCCAGCAGTTTTACCCTCACGGGCGGGTATGGCTACACCTTC.

The chain carries TRBV7-3 and TRBJ2-3; 10 nucleotides agree with TRBD2. The CDR3 spans 15 residues. With 0 bases clipped from V and 6 bases from J, the junction kept 3 bases outside the gene matches. The V gene's germline CDR1 is SGHTA and CDR2 FQGTGA. The CDR3, as DNA: TGTGCCAGCAGCTTAACCCAGACTAGCGGGGATACGCAGTATTTT. Translation: CASSLTQTSGDTQYF.

The chain uses TRBV2 and TRBJ1-1, with a weak D call TRBD1 (5 bases). V gave up 8 bases and J gave up 5 bases, with 12 bases separating them. The CDR3 is 12 amino acids. Germline CDR1 reads SNHLY; CDR2 reads FYNNEI. This CDR3 is CASRGVETEAFF. Here the CDR3 DNA reads TGTGCCAGCCGAGGGGTCGAGACTGAAGCTTTCTTT.

This clone was seen only a few times. The CDR3 sequence: CASSPPFGYEQYF. CDR3 in DNA: TGTGCCAGCTCACCACCCTTTGGCTACGAGCAGTACTTC. The chain is built from TRBV18 and TRBJ2-7; D unclear. Looked up from germline, CDR1 is KGHSH and CDR2 is LQKENI. V lost 0 bases, J lost 3 bases, and 6 bases lay in between. The CDR3 contains 13 residues.

This clone appeared once. The rearrangement links TRBV7-3 to TRBJ2-5, with 12 bases aligning to TRBD2. V dropped 5 bases and J dropped 5; count of bases not matched to a gene: 15. Germline V lookup: CDR1 SGHTA, CDR2 FQGTGA. This CDR3 comprises 18 residues. The CDR3 DNA reads as TGTGCCAGCAGCCCCTCTAGCGGGGGGGCAATAGTCGTTGAGACCCAGTACTTC. Protein: CASSPSSGGAIVVETQYF.

This clone was observed a handful of times. The V gene is TRBV27, the J gene TRBJ1-2, with D possibly being TRBD1 (6 bases). The CDR3 has 16 amino acids. V lost 3 bases and J 6 bases, leaving 20 bases between the germline ends. Per the germline V gene, CDR1 is MNHEY and CDR2 is SMNVEV (reference sequence). CDR3 residues: CASSFSWDIKSHGYTF. The DNA of the CDR3 is TGTGCCAGCAGTTTCTCTTGGGACATAAAGTCCCATGGCTACACCTTC.